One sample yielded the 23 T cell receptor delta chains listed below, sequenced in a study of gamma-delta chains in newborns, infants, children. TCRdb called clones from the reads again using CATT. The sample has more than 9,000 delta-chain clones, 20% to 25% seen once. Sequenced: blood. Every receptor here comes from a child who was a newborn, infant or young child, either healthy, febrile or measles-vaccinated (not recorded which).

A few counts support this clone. CDR3 protein: CACDTGDTRSWDTRQMFF. Here the CDR3 DNA reads TGTGCCTGTGACACCGGGGATACGCGCTCCTGGGACACCCGACAGATGTTTTTC. V gene TRDV2 combines with J gene TRDJ3; 9 bases align to TRDD3. The V gene's germline CDR1 is GEAIGNYY and CDR2 EKD. The CDR3 is 18 residues long. After removal of 0 bases from V and 0 bases from J, the junction contained 2 bases not matched to a gene.

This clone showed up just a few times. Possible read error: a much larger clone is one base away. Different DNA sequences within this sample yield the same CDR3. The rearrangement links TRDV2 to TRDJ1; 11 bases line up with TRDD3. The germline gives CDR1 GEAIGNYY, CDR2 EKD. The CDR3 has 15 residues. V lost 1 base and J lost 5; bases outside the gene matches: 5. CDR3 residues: CACDTLGDTRDKLIF. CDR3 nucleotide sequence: TGTGCCTGTGACACGCTGGGGGATACCAGAGATAAACTCATCTTT.

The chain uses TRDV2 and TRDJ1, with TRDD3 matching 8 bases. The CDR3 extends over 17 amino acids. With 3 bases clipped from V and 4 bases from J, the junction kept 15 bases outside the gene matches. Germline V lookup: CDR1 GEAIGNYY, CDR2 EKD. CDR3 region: CACDPVWGDRFGDKLIF. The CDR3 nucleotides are TGTGCCTGTGACCCCGTCTGGGGGGATAGATTCGGCGATAAACTCATCTTT.

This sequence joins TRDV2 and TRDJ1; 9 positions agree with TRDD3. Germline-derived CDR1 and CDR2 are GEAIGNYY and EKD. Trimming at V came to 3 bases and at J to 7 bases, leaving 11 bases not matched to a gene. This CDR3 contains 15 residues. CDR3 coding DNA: TGTGCCTGTGACGCGGTGGGGGATAATAGGGTTAAACTCATCTTT. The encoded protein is CACDAVGDNRVKLIF.

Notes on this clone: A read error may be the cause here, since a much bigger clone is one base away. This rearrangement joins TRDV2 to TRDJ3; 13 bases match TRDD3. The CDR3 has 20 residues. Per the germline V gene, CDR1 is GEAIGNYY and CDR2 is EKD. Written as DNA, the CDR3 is TGTGCCTGTGACTCCGTACTGGGGGATACGGGTTATTGGGACACCCGAAAGATGTTTTTC. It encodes CACDSVLGDTGYWDTRKMFF.

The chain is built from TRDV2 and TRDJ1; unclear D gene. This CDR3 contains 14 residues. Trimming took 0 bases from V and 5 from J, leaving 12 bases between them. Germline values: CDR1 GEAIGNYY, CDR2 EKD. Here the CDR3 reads CACDTVGPRDKLIF. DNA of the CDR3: TGTGCCTGTGACACCGTTGGGCCCCGAGATAAACTCATCTTT.

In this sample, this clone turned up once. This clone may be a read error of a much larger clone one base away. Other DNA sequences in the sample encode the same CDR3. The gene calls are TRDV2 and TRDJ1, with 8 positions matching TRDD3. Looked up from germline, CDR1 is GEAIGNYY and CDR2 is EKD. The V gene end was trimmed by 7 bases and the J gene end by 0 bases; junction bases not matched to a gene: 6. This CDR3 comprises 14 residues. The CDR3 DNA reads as TGTGCCTGGGACGTACTGGGGGACACCGATAAACTCATCTTT. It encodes CAWDVLGDTDKLIF.

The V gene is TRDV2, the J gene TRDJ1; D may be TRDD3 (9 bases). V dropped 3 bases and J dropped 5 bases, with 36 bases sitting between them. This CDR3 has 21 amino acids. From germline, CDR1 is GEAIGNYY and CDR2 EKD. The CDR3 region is CACDPLLPMDTGGKRGDKLIF. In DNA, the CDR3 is TGTGCCTGTGACCCCCTCCTTCCTATGGATACTGGGGGAAAACGGGGGGATAAACTCATCTTT.

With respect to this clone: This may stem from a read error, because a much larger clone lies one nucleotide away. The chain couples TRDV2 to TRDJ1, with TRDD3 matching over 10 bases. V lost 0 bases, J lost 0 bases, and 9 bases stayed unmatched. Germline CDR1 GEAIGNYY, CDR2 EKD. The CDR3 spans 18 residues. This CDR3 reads CACDTLPGDTKYTDKLIF. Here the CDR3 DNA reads TGTGCCTGTGACACCCTACCGGGGGATACGAAGTACACCGATAAACTCATCTTT.

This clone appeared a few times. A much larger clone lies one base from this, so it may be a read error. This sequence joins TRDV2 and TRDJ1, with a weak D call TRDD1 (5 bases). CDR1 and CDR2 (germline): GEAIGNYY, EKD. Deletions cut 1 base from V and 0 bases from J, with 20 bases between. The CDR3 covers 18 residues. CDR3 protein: CACDTITAGEIYTDKLIF. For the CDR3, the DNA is TGTGCCTGTGACACGATCACAGCCGGAGAAATCTACACCGATAAACTCATCTTT.

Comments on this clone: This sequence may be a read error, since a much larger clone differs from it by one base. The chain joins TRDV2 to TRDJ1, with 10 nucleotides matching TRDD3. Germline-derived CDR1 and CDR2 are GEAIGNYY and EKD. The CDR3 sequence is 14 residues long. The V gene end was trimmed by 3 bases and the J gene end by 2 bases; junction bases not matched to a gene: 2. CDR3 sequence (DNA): TGTGCCTGTGACGCACTGGGGGATACCGATAAACTCATCTTT. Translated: CACDALGDTDKLIF.

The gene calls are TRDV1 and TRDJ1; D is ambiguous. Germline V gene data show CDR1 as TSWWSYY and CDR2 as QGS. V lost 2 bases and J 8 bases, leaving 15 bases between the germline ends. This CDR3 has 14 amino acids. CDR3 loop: CALGEGGTLKKLIF. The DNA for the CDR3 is TGTGCTCTTGGGGAAGGAGGAACGCTGAAGAAACTCATCTTT.

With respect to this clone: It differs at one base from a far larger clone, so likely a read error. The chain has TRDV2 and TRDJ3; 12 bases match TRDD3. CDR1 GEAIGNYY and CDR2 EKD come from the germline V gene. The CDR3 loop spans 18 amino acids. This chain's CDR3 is CACDSAGGYAWDTRQTFF. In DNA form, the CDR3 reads TGTGCCTGTGACTCCGCTGGGGGATACGCCTGGGACACCCGACAGACGTTTTTC.

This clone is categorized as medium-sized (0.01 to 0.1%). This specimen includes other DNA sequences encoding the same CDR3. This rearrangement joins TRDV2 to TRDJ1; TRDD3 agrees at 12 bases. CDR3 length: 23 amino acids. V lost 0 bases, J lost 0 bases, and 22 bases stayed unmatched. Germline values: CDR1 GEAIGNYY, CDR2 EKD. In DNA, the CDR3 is TGTGCCTGTGACACCGTAGGGTCCGGTACTGGGGGATACCCGTCTGAATACACCGATAAACTCATCTTT. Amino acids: CACDTVGSGTGGYPSEYTDKLIF.

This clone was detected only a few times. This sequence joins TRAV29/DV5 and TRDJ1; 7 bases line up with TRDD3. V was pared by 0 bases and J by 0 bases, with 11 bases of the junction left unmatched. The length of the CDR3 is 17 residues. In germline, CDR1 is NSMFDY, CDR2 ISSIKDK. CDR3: CAASGVRGIQYTDKLIF. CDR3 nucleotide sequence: TGTGCAGCAAGCGGTGTGAGGGGGATCCAGTACACCGATAAACTCATCTTT. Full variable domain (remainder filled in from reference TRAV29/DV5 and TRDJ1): DQQVKQNSPSLSVQEGRISILNCDYTNSMFDYFLWYKKYPAEGPTFLISISSIKDKNEDGRFTVFLNKSAKHLSLHIVPSQPGDSAVYFCAASGVRGIQYTDKLIFGKGTRVTVEP.

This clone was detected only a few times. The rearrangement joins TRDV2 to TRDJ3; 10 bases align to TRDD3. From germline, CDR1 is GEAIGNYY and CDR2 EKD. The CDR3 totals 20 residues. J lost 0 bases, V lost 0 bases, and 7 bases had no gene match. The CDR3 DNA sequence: TGTGCCTGTGACACCTTACTGGGGGATTCGAGCTCCTGGGACACCCGACAGATGTTTTTC. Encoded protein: CACDTLLGDSSSWDTRQMFF.

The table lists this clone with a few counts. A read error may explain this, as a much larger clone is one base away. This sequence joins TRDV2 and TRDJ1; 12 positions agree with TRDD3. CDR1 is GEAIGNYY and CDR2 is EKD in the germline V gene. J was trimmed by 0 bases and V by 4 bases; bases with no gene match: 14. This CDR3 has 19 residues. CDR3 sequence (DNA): TGTGCCTGTGAATCGATGTCTGGGGGATACGCGTCGGACACCGATAAACTCATCTTT. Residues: CACESMSGGYASDTDKLIF.

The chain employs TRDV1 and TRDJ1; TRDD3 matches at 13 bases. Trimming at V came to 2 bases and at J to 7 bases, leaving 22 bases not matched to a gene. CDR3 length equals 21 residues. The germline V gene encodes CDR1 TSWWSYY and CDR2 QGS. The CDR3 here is CALGEDLGELRLGDTQCKLIF. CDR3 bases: TGTGCTCTTGGGGAAGATCTTGGGGAACTAAGACTGGGGGATACGCAGTGTAAACTCATCTTT.

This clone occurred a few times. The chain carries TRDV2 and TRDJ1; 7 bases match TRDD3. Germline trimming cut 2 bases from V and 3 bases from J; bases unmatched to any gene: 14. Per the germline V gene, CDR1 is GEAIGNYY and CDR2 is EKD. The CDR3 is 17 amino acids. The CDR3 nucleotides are TGTGCCTGTGACATCCTGGGGGGTAAGCGGGTAGCCGATAAACTCATCTTT. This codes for CACDILGGKRVADKLIF.

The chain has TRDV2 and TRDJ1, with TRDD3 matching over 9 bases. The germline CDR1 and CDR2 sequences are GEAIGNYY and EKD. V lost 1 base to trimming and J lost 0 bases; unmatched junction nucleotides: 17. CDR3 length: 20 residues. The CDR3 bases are TGTGCCTGTGACACTCTCACGTCCTGGGGGATCCTGGACAACACCGATAAACTCATCTTT. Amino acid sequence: CACDTLTSWGILDNTDKLIF.

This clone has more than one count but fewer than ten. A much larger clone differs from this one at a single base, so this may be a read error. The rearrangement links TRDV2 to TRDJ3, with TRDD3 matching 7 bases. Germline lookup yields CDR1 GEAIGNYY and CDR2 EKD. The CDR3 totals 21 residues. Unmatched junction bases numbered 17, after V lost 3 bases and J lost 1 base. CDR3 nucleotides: TGTGCCTGTGACTCTATACTGGAGGATACGCGAAATTCCTGGGACACCCGACAGATGTTTTTC. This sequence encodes CACDSILEDTRNSWDTRQMFF.

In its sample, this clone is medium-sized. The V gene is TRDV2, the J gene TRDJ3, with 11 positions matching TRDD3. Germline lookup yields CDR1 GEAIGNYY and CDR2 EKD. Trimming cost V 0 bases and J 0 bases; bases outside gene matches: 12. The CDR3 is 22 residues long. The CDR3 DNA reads TGTGCCTGTGACACCGTCAGTGGGGGATACGCTAGAGGCTCCTGGGACACCCGACAGATGTTTTTC. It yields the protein CACDTVSGGYARGSWDTRQMFF.

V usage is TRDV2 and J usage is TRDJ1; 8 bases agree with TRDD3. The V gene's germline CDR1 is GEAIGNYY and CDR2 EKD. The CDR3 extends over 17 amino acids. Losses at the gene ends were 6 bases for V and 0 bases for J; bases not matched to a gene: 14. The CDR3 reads CACSVLGGPGYTDKLIF. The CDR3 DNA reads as TGTGCCTGTTCTGTACTGGGGGGTCCTGGCTACACCGATAAACTCATCTTT.